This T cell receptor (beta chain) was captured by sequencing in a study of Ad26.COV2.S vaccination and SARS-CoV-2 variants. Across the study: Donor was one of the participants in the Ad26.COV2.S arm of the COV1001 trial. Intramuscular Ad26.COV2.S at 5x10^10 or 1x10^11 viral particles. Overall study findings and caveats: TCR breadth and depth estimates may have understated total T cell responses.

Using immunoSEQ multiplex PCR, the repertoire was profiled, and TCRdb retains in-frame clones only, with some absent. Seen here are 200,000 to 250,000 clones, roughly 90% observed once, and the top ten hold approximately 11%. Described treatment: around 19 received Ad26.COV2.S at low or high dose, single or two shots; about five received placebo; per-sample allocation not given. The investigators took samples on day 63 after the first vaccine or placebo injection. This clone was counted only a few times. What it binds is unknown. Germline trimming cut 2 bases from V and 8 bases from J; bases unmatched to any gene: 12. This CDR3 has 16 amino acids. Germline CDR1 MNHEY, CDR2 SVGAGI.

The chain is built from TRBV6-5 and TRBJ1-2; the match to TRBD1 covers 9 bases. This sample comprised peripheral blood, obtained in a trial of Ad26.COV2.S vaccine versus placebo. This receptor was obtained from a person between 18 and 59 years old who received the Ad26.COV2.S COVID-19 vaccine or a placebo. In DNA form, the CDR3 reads TGTGCCAGCAGTTACGGGACAGGGAGTTTTACCGCGGGCTACACCTTC. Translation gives CASSYGTGSFTAGYTF.